The 11 T cell receptor beta chains presented below share a single source sample, sequenced in a study of T cells in Graves' hyperthyroidism and ophthalmopathy. Amplified TCR beta CDR3 regions derived from RNA transcripts. Carried out on the TCR CDR3, a first-round RT-PCR used the HTBI primer set. TCRdb ran MiXCR on the multiplex PCR reads and lists one entry per CDR3 protein. The data contain approximately 590,000 distinct CDR3 sequences, 15% to 19% of them singletons. Sequenced input: blood. These receptors were collected from a woman aged 25 to 45 with Graves' hyperthyroidism.

In its sample, this clonotype was seen many times. The chain couples TRBV6-5 to TRBJ2-7; 7 bases map to TRBD2. The CDR3 is 16 amino acids. With V trimmed by 3 bases and J by 1 base, 9 bases remained unmatched. Germline CDR1 MNHEY, CDR2 SVGAGI. CDR3 in amino acids: CASSYVVGGSSYEQYF. Here the CDR3 DNA reads TGTGCCAGCAGTTATGTAGTTGGCGGGAGTTCCTACGAGCAGTACTTC.

This rearrangement joins TRBV7-8 to TRBJ2-3; 11 bases are a match to TRBD2. The germline CDR1 and CDR2 sequences are SGHVS and FQNEAQ. V lost 5 bases to trimming and J lost 6 bases; unmatched junction nucleotides: 4. The CDR3 covers 14 residues. The CDR3 DNA follows: TGTGCCAGCAGCCCCCTAGCGGGAGGTGATACGCAGTATTTT. This translates into CASSPLAGGDTQYF.

This chain connects TRBV5-4 to TRBJ2-1; 10 bases match TRBD2. V shed 1 base, J shed 8 bases, and the junction held 9 bases outside the gene matches. Germline CDR1 reads SGHNT; CDR2 reads YYREEE (reference sequence). The CDR3 length is 16 residues. The CDR3, as DNA: TGTGCCAGCAGCTTGCCGACTAGCGGGCGTGGCGATGAGCAGTTCTTC. It encodes CASSLPTSGRGDEQFF.

CDR3 sequence reads: CASSEVDSGEYF. The CDR3 nucleotides read TGCGCCAGCAGTGAAGTCGACAGTGGGGAGTACTTC. V usage is TRBV10-2 and J usage is TRBJ2-5; TRBD1 might be the D (5 bases). The CDR3 has 12 residues. Germline CDR1 is WSHSY and CDR2 is SAAADI. The germline V and J ends were trimmed by 3 bases and 12 bases, with 14 bases remaining between them.

This clonotype showed up many times. This chain uses TRBV6-1 with TRBJ2-7; 7 nucleotides align to TRBD2. Germline V CDR1 and CDR2: MNHNS, SASEGT. The CDR3 sequence is 14 residues long. Trimming at V came to 5 bases and at J to 7 bases, leaving 11 bases not matched to a gene. For the CDR3, the DNA is TGTGCCAGCAGTAACACGGGACTCGGGGGGGAGCAGTACTTC. As protein: CASSNTGLGGEQYF.

As concerns this clonotype: Given a much more abundant clone one base away, this may be a read error. The genes are TRBV10-1 and TRBJ2-3; the D gene is possibly TRBD1 (5 bases). Germline-derived CDR1 and CDR2 are WNHNN and SYGVQD (reference sequence). The CDR3 totals 13 residues. The CDR3 DNA is TGCACCAGCAGTGAACAGGTTACAGATACGCAGTATTTT. The encoded protein is CTSSEQVTDTQYF.

This clonotype was counted at least ten times. The rearrangement links TRBV4-2 to TRBJ2-1, with 10 bases lining up with TRBD1. The germline V gene encodes CDR1 LGHNA and CDR2 YNFKEQ. The CDR3 runs to 16 residues. The junction had 10 bases not matched to a gene; V was cut back by 1 base and J by 10 bases. This CDR3 reads CASSQGNRPGQGEQFF. CDR3 bases: TGTGCCAGCAGCCAAGGAAACAGACCGGGACAGGGGGAGCAGTTCTTC.

This clonotype was observed a handful of times. The V gene is TRBV19, the J gene TRBJ1-5; D unresolved. The germline V and J ends were trimmed by 6 bases and 6 bases, with 12 bases remaining between them. Germline V gene data show CDR1 as LNHDA and CDR2 as SQIVND (reference sequence). This CDR3 is built from 13 residues. The CDR3 region is CASRGRSGQPQHF. CDR3 in DNA: TGTGCCAGTAGAGGGAGGTCGGGTCAGCCCCAGCATTTT. The variable domain in full, with the rest retrieved from reference TRBV19 and TRBJ1-5, is DGGITQSPKYLFRKEGQNVTLSCEQNLNHDAMYWYRQDPGQGLRLIYYSQIVNDFQKGDIAEGYSVSREKKESFPLTVTSAQKNPTAFYLCASRGRSGQPQHFGDGTRLSIL.

This chain links TRBV10-2 with TRBJ1-4; D may be TRBD1 (6 bases). The V end lost 6 bases, the J end lost 0 bases, and 11 bases lay between the germline ends. CDR1 is WSHSY, CDR2 SAAADI, per germline. This CDR3 has 15 amino acids. CDR3 sequence reads: CASRAGQTTNEKLFF. The DNA for the CDR3 is TGCGCCAGCAGGGCCGGACAGACAACTAATGAAAAACTGTTTTTT.

Of note for this clonotype: One base away lies a much larger clone, so this may be a sequencing read error. J is TRBJ2-3 and V is TRBV2, with D unclear. With 10 bases removed from V and 3 bases from J, the gap between germline ends came to 14 bases. The CDR3 runs 13 residues. Germline V gene sequence: CDR1 SNHLY, CDR2 FYNNEI. The CDR3 DNA follows: TGTGCCATCCAAGGTCCGCTAACAGATACGCAGTATTTT. It translates to CAIQGPLTDTQYF.

Many counts were recorded for this clonotype. The V and J genes are TRBV6-5 and TRBJ2-1, with a possible D match to TRBD1 (7 bases). Germline V CDR1 and CDR2: MNHEY, SVGAGI. V was cut by 2 bases and J by 9 bases, with 14 bases left in between. The length of the CDR3 is 14 residues. In DNA, the CDR3 is TGTGCCAGCAGTTACGACGCAGGGGGAGGTGAGCAGTTCTTC. This codes for CASSYDAGGGEQFF.